This TCR beta chain was captured in a study of Ad26.COV2.S vaccination and SARS-CoV-2 variants. Broader study findings: Higher spike-specific TCR breadth was found in vaccine recipients than in placebo recipients. Quantification of TCR breadth and depth may have yielded underestimates of total T cell responses.

CDR3 length equals 15 residues. With V trimmed by 5 bases and J by 7 bases, 13 bases remained unmatched. CDR1 and CDR2 (germline): LNHNV, YYDKDF (reference sequence). This clone is a singleton in its sample. The antigen is unknown. Clones were sequenced by immunoSEQ multiplex PCR, and TCRdb holds only the in-frame ones, with some missing. Altogether some 180,000 clones are present, about 83% being singletons, with the ten largest covering about 5.5%. The source of this sequence is a human donor who had recovered from COVID-19. The sample here was peripheral blood, taken after recovery from COVID-19. This rearrangement joins TRBV15 to TRBJ1-2; 7 bases fit TRBD1. The CDR3 reads CATSENRGRGGGYTF. CDR3 coding DNA: TGTGCCACCAGCGAAAACAGGGGACGGGGAGGTGGCTACACCTTC.